Listed here are 19 T cell receptor beta chains from one sample, sequenced in a study of cytomegalovirus exposure and HLA in healthy donors. It was with 60 Vbeta and 13 Jbeta primers that the PCR ran. Repertoires were generated with immunoSEQ multiplex PCR, while TCRdb's copy carries only in-frame clones and drops some. The table shows around 100,000 clones, with around 77% occurring only once. The sequenced sample consisted of PBMCs. Receptors originate from a male donor in good health and CMV-seropositive.

The CDR3 region is CASSKDTSNTGELFF. CDR3 nucleotide sequence: TGTGCCAGCAGCAAAGACACTTCGAACACCGGGGAGCTGTTTTTT. The chain is built from TRBV7-2 and TRBJ2-2; no reliable D call. This CDR3 comprises 15 residues. With 5 bases removed from V and 0 bases from J, the gap between germline ends came to 10 bases. Germline V gene sequence: CDR1 SGHTA, CDR2 FQGNSA.

V usage is TRBV19 and J usage is TRBJ2-7, with D possibly TRBD2 on 5 matching bases. Germline V gene lookup returns CDR1 LNHDA and CDR2 SQIVND (reference sequence). The CDR3 sequence is 14 residues long. Trimming pared 7 bases from V and 5 bases from J, leaving 18 bases between. CDR3 nucleotides: TGTGCCAGTACCCCTGGGAGTCGGGTGGACGAGCAGTACTTC. This sequence encodes CASTPGSRVDEQYF. The full variable domain, completed using reference TRBV19 and TRBJ2-7, is DGGITQSPKYLFRKEGQNVTLSCEQNLNHDAMYWYRQDPGQGLRLIYYSQIVNDFQKGDIAEGYSVSREKKESFPLTVTSAQKNPTAFYLCASTPGSRVDEQYFGPGTRLTVT.

This clone occurred a few times. The chain couples TRBV5-1 to TRBJ2-5; 7 nucleotides match TRBD1. The CDR3 sequence is 15 residues long. Germline V gene data show CDR1 as SGHRS and CDR2 as YFSETQ. V shed 0 bases and J 5 bases; nucleotides not matched to a gene: 7. CDR3 loop: CASSLGDRVGETQYF. CDR3 nucleotide sequence: TGCGCCAGCAGCTTGGGCGACAGGGTAGGGGAGACCCAGTACTTC.

The rearrangement links TRBV2 to TRBJ1-5; 7 nucleotides line up with TRBD1. The CDR3 has 14 amino acids. After removal of 6 bases from V and 0 bases from J, the junction contained 2 bases not matched to a gene. The germline V gene has CDR1 SNHLY and CDR2 FYNNEI. The CDR3 nucleotides read TGTGCCAGCAGGCGGGACAGTAGCAATCAGCCCCAGCATTTT. Translation gives CASRRDSSNQPQHF.

The V and J genes are TRBV28 and TRBJ1-5, with 7 bases aligning to TRBD1. The trim removed 6 bases at V and 7 bases at J, leaving 12 bases unmatched. The CDR3 loop spans 15 amino acids. The V gene's germline CDR1 is MDHEN and CDR2 SYDVKM. In nucleotides, the CDR3 is TGTGCCAGCAGCCAAGGAGAGGGGGCGCAACAGCCCCAGCATTTT. Translation: CASSQGEGAQQPQHF. The full variable domain, completed using reference TRBV28 and TRBJ1-5, is DVKVTQSSRYLVKRTGEKVFLECVQDMDHENMFWYRQDPGLGLRLIYFSYDVKMKEKGDIPEGYSVSREKKERFSLILESASTNQTSMYLCASSQGEGAQQPQHFGDGTRLSIL.

This clone was detected once. J is TRBJ2-7 and V is TRBV10-3; 9 nucleotides agree with TRBD2. V trimming: 11 bases; J trimming: 2 bases; junction bases outside the gene matches: 13. The germline V gene encodes CDR1 ENHRY and CDR2 SYGVKD. The CDR3 contains 15 residues. The CDR3 DNA sequence: TGTGCCGCCGTAGATCCGGGACTAGCTACCTACGAGCAGTACTTC. Residues: CAAVDPGLATYEQYF.

This clone turned up a few times. The chain couples TRBV29-1 to TRBJ2-3; D is ambiguous. The V gene lost 4 bases and the J gene lost 1 base, with 9 bases spanning the gap. CDR3 length: 13 residues. CDR1 is SQVTM, CDR2 ANQGSEA, per germline. The CDR3, as DNA: TGCAGCGTTGGACACCAGGGCACAGATACGCAGTATTTT. This gives the protein CSVGHQGTDTQYF.

The chain carries TRBV9 and TRBJ2-2; 10 nucleotides line up with TRBD2. This CDR3 region has 17 residues. CDR1 is SGDLS and CDR2 is YYNGEE in the germline V gene. V lost 0 bases and J lost 5; bases outside the gene matches: 7. CDR3 amino acids: CASSVGRLAGVTGELFF. The CDR3 bases are TGTGCCAGCAGCGTAGGTCGGCTAGCGGGAGTTACCGGGGAGCTGTTTTTT. Combining the CDR3 with reference TRBV9 and TRBJ2-2 gives the whole variable domain DSGVTQTPKHLITATGQRVTLRCSPRSGDLSVYWYQQSLDQGLQFLIQYYNGEERAKGNILERFSAQQFPDLHSELNLSSLELGDSALYFCASSVGRLAGVTGELFFGEGSRLTVL.

The V call is TRBV18, the J call TRBJ2-6; D is uncertain. The germline V gene encodes CDR1 KGHSH and CDR2 LQKENI. Trimming cost V 2 bases and J 4 bases, with 15 bases left between them. The CDR3 loop spans 17 amino acids. Here the CDR3 DNA reads TGTGCCAGCTCACCAAACCTGGCCCCCTCGGGGGCCAACGTCCTGACTTTC. Encoded protein: CASSPNLAPSGANVLTF.

Note on this clone: One junction end does not reproduce the germline sequence, and a read error may be involved. The genes are TRBV7-7 and TRBJ2-1, with 8 bases lining up with TRBD2. Germline V gene data show CDR1 as SSHAT and CDR2 as FNYEAQ (reference sequence). This CDR3 region has 14 residues. CDR3 nucleotides: TGTGCTAGCAGCCCCGGGACTAGCTACAATGAGCAGTTCTTC. Residues: CASSPGTSYNEQFF.

This clone occurred a few times. The chain uses TRBV19 and TRBJ1-2; 9 bases line up with TRBD1. Germline V gene data show CDR1 as LNHDA and CDR2 as SQIVND (reference sequence). V dropped 4 bases and J dropped 4; count of bases not matched to a gene: 7. The CDR3 runs 15 residues. The CDR3 DNA follows: TGTGCCAGTAGTAACTCGGGACAGGGCTTCTATGGCTACACCTTC. It translates to CASSNSGQGFYGYTF.

This chain joins TRBV15 and TRBJ2-1; the D gene is possibly TRBD1 (5 bases). Between the trimmed V and J ends, which lost 2 bases and 3 bases, there was a span of 11 bases. CDR1 LNHNV and CDR2 YYDKDF come from the germline V gene (reference sequence). The CDR3 sequence is 15 residues long. The CDR3 DNA reads as TGTGCCACCAGCAGAACCGACAGTATCTACAATGAGCAGTTCTTC. Translating it yields CATSRTDSIYNEQFF.

This chain links TRBV7-9 with TRBJ2-7, with 8 positions matching TRBD1. The V gene's germline CDR1 is SEHNR and CDR2 FQNEAQ (reference sequence). With V trimmed by 4 bases and J by 2 bases, 7 bases remained unmatched. The CDR3 contains 15 residues. In DNA form, the CDR3 reads TGTGCCAGCAGCTCCGACAGGGGCCGGACCTACGAGCAGTACTTC. It yields the protein CASSSDRGRTYEQYF.

Here the CDR3 DNA reads TGTGCCAGCAGCTTGGAGGGTTTGGATACGCAGTATTTT. This translates into CASSLEGLDTQYF. The chain recombines TRBV7-8 with TRBJ2-3; perhaps TRBD2 as D (6 bases). The CDR3 runs to 13 residues. V was trimmed by 3 bases and J by 6 bases, leaving 10 bases between them. Germline values: CDR1 SGHVS, CDR2 FQNEAQ. Using reference TRBV7-8 and TRBJ2-3 for the parts outside the CDR3, the full variable domain is GAGVSQSPRYKVAKRGQDVALRCDPISGHVSLFWYQQALGQGPEFLTYFQNEAQLDKSGLPSDRFFAERPEGSVSTLKIQRTQQEDSAVYLCASSLEGLDTQYFGPGTRLTVL.

The chain joins TRBV28 to TRBJ1-2, with 7 bases fitting TRBD1. The length of the CDR3 is 14 residues. V dropped 8 bases and J dropped 7; count of bases not matched to a gene: 13. Germline-derived CDR1 and CDR2 are MDHEN and SYDVKM. The CDR3: CASGFFLQGPGYTF. The CDR3 nucleotides are TGTGCCAGCGGGTTTTTCCTACAGGGGCCTGGCTACACCTTC.

The chain is built from TRBV9 and TRBJ1-3; D remains ambiguous. The CDR3 runs 17 residues. Germline CDR1 is SGDLS and CDR2 is YYNGEE. V lost 4 bases to trimming and J lost 0 bases, with 17 bases between them. Written as DNA, the CDR3 is TGTGCCAGCAGCCGGGTTCTGATGGGGAGCTCTGGAAACACCATATATTTT. Residues: CASSRVLMGSSGNTIYF.

The J gene is TRBJ1-4, the V gene TRBV2, with TRBD1 matching over 11 bases. The germline CDR1 and CDR2 sequences are SNHLY and FYNNEI. V dropped 7 bases and J dropped 7; count of bases not matched to a gene: 5. The CDR3 sequence is 14 residues long. CDR3 residues: CASTGTGGSEKLFF. The CDR3 bases are TGTGCCAGCACAGGGACAGGGGGTTCTGAAAAACTGTTTTTT.

V is TRBV5-1 and J is TRBJ2-5; D may be TRBD2 (5 bases). The J call may not be correct, given that the DNA end is closer to TRBJ2-7. The CDR3 spans 15 residues. The germline CDR1 and CDR2 sequences are SGHRS and YFSETQ. CDR3 nucleotides: TGCGCCAGCAGCTTCGAAGGGAGCCACTCCTACGAGCAGTACTTC. Translated: CASSFEGSHSYEQYF.

This chain uses TRBV6-5 with TRBJ1-6; no clear D. Looked up from germline, CDR1 is MNHEY and CDR2 is SVGAGI. Trimming took 4 bases from V and 4 from J, leaving 2 bases between them. This CDR3 is built from 12 residues. As DNA, the CDR3 is TGTGCCAGCAGTTCTTATAATTCACCCCTCCACTTT. Translating it yields CASSSYNSPLHF.